Below are 20 T cell receptor beta chains sequenced from a single sample in a study of T cell repertoires in ileal Crohn's disease. Assay used: immunoSEQ multiplex PCR; TCRdb lists only in-frame clones, some missing. The sample contains around 9,000 clones, around 77% of which appear only once. Sequencing input: ileal tissue. These receptors originate from an adult with Crohn's disease.

The V call is TRBV5-1, the J call TRBJ2-7; TRBD2 aligns across 8 bases. This CDR3 is 14 amino acids long. The V gene end was trimmed by 2 bases and the J gene end by 2 bases; junction bases not matched to a gene: 3. CDR1 and CDR2 from the germline V gene are SGHRS and YFSETQ. The DNA for the CDR3 is TGCGCCAGCAGCTTACGCGGGGGGCCCTACGAGCAGTACTTC. Its protein is CASSLRGGPYEQYF.

This chain uses TRBV6-5 with TRBJ2-2; D gene ambiguous. The germline CDR1 and CDR2 sequences are MNHEY and SVGAGI. CDR3 size: 11 residues. Trimming left V 8 bases short and J 6 bases short, with 7 bases between. The CDR3 sequence is CASGVAGELFF. The DNA of the CDR3 is TGTGCCAGCGGAGTGGCCGGGGAGCTGTTTTTT.

The chain's CDR3 is CASSPPAGNSNQPQHF. The CDR3, as DNA: TGTGCCAGCAGCCCCCCGGCAGGGAATAGCAATCAGCCCCAGCATTTT. V gene TRBV28 combines with J gene TRBJ1-5; D might be TRBD1 (5 bases). CDR3 length: 16 residues. Per the germline V gene, CDR1 is MDHEN and CDR2 is SYDVKM. Trimming left V 6 bases short and J 0 bases short, with 15 bases between.

The chain recombines TRBV11-2 with TRBJ2-7; 10 nucleotides line up with TRBD2. V shed 5 bases and J 4 bases; nucleotides not matched to a gene: 8. The germline V gene encodes CDR1 SGHAT and CDR2 FQNNGV. There are 15 residues in the CDR3. Here the CDR3 reads CASSHGLAVVYEQYF. The CDR3 bases are TGTGCCAGCAGCCACGGACTAGCGGTTGTTTACGAGCAGTACTTC.

The chain has TRBV6-1 and TRBJ2-4, with D possibly being TRBD2 (5 bases). Trimming took 7 bases from V and 0 from J, leaving 7 bases between them. The CDR3 has 13 amino acids. Germline V gives CDR1 MNHNS, CDR2 SASEGT. The CDR3 sequence: CASTGLAKNIQYF. DNA of the CDR3: TGTGCCAGCACTGGACTAGCCAAAAACATTCAGTACTTC.

This chain uses TRBV9 with TRBJ2-7; 7 bases match TRBD1. Germline values: CDR1 SGDLS, CDR2 YYNGEE. The CDR3 runs 14 residues. The trim removed 3 bases at V and 5 bases at J, leaving 8 bases unmatched. The chain's CDR3 is CASSASTGWDEQYF. CDR3 DNA: TGTGCCAGCAGCGCATCGACAGGGTGGGACGAGCAGTACTTC.

The chain is built from TRBV9 and TRBJ1-1, with a tentative D call TRBD1 (5 bases). CDR1 is SGDLS, CDR2 YYNGEE, per germline. The CDR3 is 15 residues long. V was shortened by 0 bases and J by 6 bases, with 15 bases between the two germline ends. CDR3 sequence reads: CASSVVAGDDAEAFF. CDR3 DNA: TGTGCCAGCAGCGTAGTAGCGGGGGATGACGCTGAAGCTTTCTTT.

The CDR3 is CANQQGTNTGELFF. For the CDR3, the DNA is TGTGCCAACCAACAGGGAACGAACACCGGGGAGCTGTTTTTT. The J gene is TRBJ2-2, the V gene TRBV7-9; TRBD1 is a possible D gene (6 bases). Germline CDR1 SEHNR, CDR2 FQNEAQ (reference sequence). The germline V and J ends were trimmed by 10 bases and 0 bases, with 12 bases remaining between them. The CDR3 is 14 residues long.

Comment on this clone: Different DNA sequences within this sample yield the same CDR3. The genes are TRBV18 and TRBJ2-5; 9 bases are a match to TRBD1. Germline CDR1 is KGHSH and CDR2 is LQKENI. With V trimmed by 4 bases and J by 5 bases, 2 bases remained unmatched. The length of the CDR3 is 13 residues. This CDR3 is CASSLGQGETQYF. The DNA of the CDR3 is TGTGCCAGCTCACTTGGACAGGGGGAGACCCAGTACTTC. The full variable domain, rest sourced from reference TRBV18 and TRBJ2-5, is NAGVMQNPRHLVRRRGQEARLRCSPMKGHSHVYWYRQLPEEGLKFMVYLQKENIIDESGMPKERFSAEFPKEGPSILRIQQVVRGDSAAYFCASSLGQGETQYFGPGTRLLVL.

The chain combines TRBV5-1 with TRBJ1-4; no clear D gene. V was shortened by 5 bases and J by 3 bases, with 14 bases between the two germline ends. Germline loops: CDR1 SGHRS, CDR2 YFSETQ. The CDR3 spans 15 residues. The CDR3 region is CASSREGRANEKLFF. CDR3 in DNA: TGCGCCAGCAGTAGGGAGGGAAGAGCTAATGAAAAACTGTTTTTT.

The chain combines TRBV5-4 with TRBJ2-3; D perhaps matches TRBD2 (6 bases). The CDR3 spans 17 residues. V gave up 4 bases and J gave up 1 base, with 19 bases separating them. Germline CDR1 reads SGHNT; CDR2 reads YYREEE (reference sequence). The CDR3 coding sequence is TGTGCCAGCAGCCTCCTGTACGGGGGTGATGGCACAGATACGCAGTATTTT. Its translation is CASSLLYGGDGTDTQYF.

As concerns this clone: One end of the junction does not line up with germline, which may come from a read error. The chain combines TRBV4-1 with TRBJ1-1; possibly TRBD1 for D (6 bases). The CDR3 is 12 residues long. Germline CDR1 and CDR2: MGHRA and YSYEKL. CDR3 nucleotides: TGTGCCAGCAGCCAGAACAGGGCTGAAGCTTTCTTT. This translates into CASSQNRAEAFF.

The chain couples TRBV18 to TRBJ2-3, with a tentative D call TRBD1 (5 bases). Trimming stripped 3 bases from V and 0 bases from J, with 7 bases between. The CDR3 length is 14 residues. Germline-derived CDR1 and CDR2 are KGHSH and LQKENI. CDR3 protein: CASSPQGSTDTQYF. CDR3 sequence (DNA): TGTGCCAGCTCACCTCAGGGTAGCACAGATACGCAGTATTTT.

The chain couples TRBV2 to TRBJ2-5; the match to TRBD2 covers 13 bases. The CDR3 has 14 residues. Trimming cost V 10 bases and J 5 bases; bases outside gene matches: 7. CDR1 and CDR2 (germline): SNHLY, FYNNEI. The CDR3 loop reads CANTSGGASETQYF. In DNA, the CDR3 is TGTGCCAACACTAGCGGGGGGGCCAGTGAGACCCAGTACTTC.

This sequence joins TRBV27 and TRBJ2-5; 7 bases align to TRBD2. CDR1 and CDR2 (germline): MNHEY, SMNVEV (reference sequence). J lost 1 base, V lost 3 bases, and 5 bases had no gene match. The CDR3 loop spans 15 amino acids. The CDR3 coding sequence is TGTGCCAGCAGTTTTACAGGACTAGTCCAAGAGACCCAGTACTTC. This translates into CASSFTGLVQETQYF.

This clone appeared once. The chain carries TRBV6-5 and TRBJ1-2; 10 nucleotides align to TRBD1. Trimming took 8 bases from V and 7 from J; bases not matched to a gene: 7. This CDR3 contains 13 residues. Germline CDR1 MNHEY, CDR2 SVGAGI. The CDR3 bases are TGTGCCAGCCGGGACAGGGGCCTTTCTGGCTACACCTTC. Translation: CASRDRGLSGYTF.

This chain joins TRBV19 and TRBJ2-7; a weak D match, TRBD2 (5 bases). V was pared by 5 bases and J by 7 bases, with 9 bases between. The germline gives CDR1 LNHDA, CDR2 SQIVND (reference sequence). The CDR3 is 11 amino acids. Here the CDR3 reads CASSSQREQYF. In nucleotides, the CDR3 is TGTGCCAGTAGTTCCCAGCGGGAGCAGTACTTC.

The chain joins TRBV7-3 to TRBJ1-1; D is unresolved. The CDR3 totals 13 residues. CDR1 is SGHTA, CDR2 FQGTGA, per germline. V gave up 5 bases and J gave up 3 bases, with 10 bases separating them. CDR3 residues: CASSIDKHTEAFF. CDR3 DNA: TGTGCCAGCAGCATTGACAAGCACACTGAAGCTTTCTTT.

The chain employs TRBV2 and TRBJ2-1, with TRBD1 matching 8 bases. The length of the CDR3 is 15 residues. V gave up 7 bases and J gave up 0 bases; unmatched junction bases: 5. Germline lookup yields CDR1 SNHLY and CDR2 FYNNEI. The CDR3 DNA is TGTGCCAGCAATCCCGGGACAGGCTCCTACAATGAGCAGTTCTTC. Its protein product is CASNPGTGSYNEQFF. Based on the CDR3 plus reference TRBV2 and TRBJ2-1, the full variable domain is EPEVTQTPSHQVTQMGQEVILRCVPISNHLYFYWYRQILGQKVEFLVSFYNNEISEKSEIFDDQFSVERPDGSNFTLKIRSTKLEDSAMYFCASNPGTGSYNEQFFGPGTRLTVL.

The chain employs TRBV15 and TRBJ1-4; no clear D. V was pared by 3 bases and J by 5 bases, with 19 bases between. The CDR3 is made up of 17 amino acids. The germline V gene encodes CDR1 LNHNV and CDR2 YYDKDF (reference sequence). The CDR3 region is CATSSGVGTRGNEKLFF. CDR3 bases: TGTGCCACCAGCAGTGGGGTGGGCACCCGAGGGAATGAAAAACTGTTTTTT.